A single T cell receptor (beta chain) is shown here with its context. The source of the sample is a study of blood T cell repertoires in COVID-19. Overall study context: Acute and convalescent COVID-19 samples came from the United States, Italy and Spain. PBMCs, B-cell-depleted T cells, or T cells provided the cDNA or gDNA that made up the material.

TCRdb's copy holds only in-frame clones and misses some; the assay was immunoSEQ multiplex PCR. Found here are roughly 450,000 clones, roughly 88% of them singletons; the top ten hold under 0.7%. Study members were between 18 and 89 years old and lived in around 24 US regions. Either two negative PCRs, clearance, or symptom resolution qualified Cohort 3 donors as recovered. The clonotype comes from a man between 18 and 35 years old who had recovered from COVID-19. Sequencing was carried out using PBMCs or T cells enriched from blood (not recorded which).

The CDR3 reads CASSYPPSYTDTQYF. As DNA, the CDR3 is TGTGCCAGCAGTTACCCCCCGTCTTACACAGATACGCAGTATTTT. The V gene is TRBV6-2 or TRBV6-3, the J gene TRBJ2-3; no definite D call. The germline V gene encodes CDR1 MNHEY and CDR2 SVGEGT. Trimming took off 2 bases at V and 2 bases at J, with 11 bases between the two ends. This CDR3 spans 15 amino acids.